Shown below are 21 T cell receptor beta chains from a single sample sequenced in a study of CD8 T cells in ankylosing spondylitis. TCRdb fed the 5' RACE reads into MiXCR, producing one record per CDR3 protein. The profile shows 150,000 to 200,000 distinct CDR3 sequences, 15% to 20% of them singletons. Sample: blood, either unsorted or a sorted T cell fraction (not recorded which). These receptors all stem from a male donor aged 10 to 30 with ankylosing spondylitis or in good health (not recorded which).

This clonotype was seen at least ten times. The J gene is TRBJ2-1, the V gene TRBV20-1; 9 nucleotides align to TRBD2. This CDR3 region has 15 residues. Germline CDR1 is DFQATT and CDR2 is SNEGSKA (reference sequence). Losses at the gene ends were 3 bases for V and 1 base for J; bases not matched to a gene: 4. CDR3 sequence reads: CSARASGVSYNEQFF. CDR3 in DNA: TGCAGTGCTAGGGCTAGCGGGGTATCCTACAATGAGCAGTTCTTC.

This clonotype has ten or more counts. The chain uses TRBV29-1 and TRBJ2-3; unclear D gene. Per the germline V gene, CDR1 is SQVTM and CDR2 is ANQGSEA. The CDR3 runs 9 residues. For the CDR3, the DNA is TGCAGTGTTACCGAGGCCAAGTATTTT. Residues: CSVTEAKYF.

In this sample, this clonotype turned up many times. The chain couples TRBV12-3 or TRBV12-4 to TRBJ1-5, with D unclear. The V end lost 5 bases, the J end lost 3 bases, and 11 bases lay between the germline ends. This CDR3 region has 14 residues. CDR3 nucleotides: TGTGCCAGCAGTGGACCCCCCTCCAATCAGCCCCAGCATTTT. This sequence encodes CASSGPPSNQPQHF.

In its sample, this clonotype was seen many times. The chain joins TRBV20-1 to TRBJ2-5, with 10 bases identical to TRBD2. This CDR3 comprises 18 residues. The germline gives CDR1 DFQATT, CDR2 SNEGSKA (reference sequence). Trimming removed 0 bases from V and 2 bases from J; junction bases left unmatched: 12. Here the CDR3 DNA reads TGCAGTGCTAGAGATCTCTTAATACTAGCGGGGCTTCAAGAGACCCAGTACTTC. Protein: CSARDLLILAGLQETQYF.

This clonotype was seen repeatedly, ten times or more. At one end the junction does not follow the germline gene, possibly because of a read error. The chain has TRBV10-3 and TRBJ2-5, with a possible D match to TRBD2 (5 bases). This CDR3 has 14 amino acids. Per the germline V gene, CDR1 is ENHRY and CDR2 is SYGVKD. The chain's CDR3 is CAISEPGNQETQYF. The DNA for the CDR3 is TGTGCCATCAGTGAACCGGGGAACCAGGAGACCCAGTACTTC.

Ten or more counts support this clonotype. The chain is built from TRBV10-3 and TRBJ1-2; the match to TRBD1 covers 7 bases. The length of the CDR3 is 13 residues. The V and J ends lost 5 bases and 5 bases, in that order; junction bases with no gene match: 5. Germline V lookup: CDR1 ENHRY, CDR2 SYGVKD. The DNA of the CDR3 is TGTGCCATCAGTCCCGACAGGGTTTATGGCTACACCTTC. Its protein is CAISPDRVYGYTF.

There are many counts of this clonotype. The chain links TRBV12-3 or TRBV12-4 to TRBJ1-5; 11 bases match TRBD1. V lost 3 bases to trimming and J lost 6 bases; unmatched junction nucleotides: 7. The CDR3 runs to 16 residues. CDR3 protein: CASSFWTGGAGQPQHF. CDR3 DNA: TGTGCCAGCAGTTTTTGGACAGGGGGCGCGGGTCAGCCCCAGCATTTT.

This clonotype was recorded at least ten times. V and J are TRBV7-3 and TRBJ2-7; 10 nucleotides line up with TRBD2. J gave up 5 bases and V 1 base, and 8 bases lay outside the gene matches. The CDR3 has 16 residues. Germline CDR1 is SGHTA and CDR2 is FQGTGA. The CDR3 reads CASSLKRAGGPHEQYF. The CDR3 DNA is TGTGCCAGCAGCTTAAAGCGAGCGGGAGGGCCCCACGAGCAGTACTTC. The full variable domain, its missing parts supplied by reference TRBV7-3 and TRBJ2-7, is GAGVSQTPSNKVTEKGKYVELRCDPISGHTALYWYRQSLGQGPEFLIYFQGTGAADDSGLPNDRFFAVRPEGSVSTLKIQRTERGDSAVYLCASSLKRAGGPHEQYFGPGTRLTVT.

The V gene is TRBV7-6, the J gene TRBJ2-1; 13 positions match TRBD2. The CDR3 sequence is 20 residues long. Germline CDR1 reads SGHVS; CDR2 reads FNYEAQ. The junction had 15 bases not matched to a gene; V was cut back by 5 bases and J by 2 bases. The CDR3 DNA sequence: TGTGCCAGCAGCACGAGGACTAGCGGGAGCCGTGTTTCTACCTACAATGAGCAGTTCTTC. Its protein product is CASSTRTSGSRVSTYNEQFF.

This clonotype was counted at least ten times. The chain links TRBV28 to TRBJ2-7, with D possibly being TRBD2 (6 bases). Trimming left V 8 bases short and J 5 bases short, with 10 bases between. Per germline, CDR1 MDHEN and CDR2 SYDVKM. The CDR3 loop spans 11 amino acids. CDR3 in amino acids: CASGGENEQYF. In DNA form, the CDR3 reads TGTGCCAGCGGAGGGGAAAACGAGCAGTACTTC. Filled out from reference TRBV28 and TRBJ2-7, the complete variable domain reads DVKVTQSSRYLVKRTGEKVFLECVQDMDHENMFWYRQDPGLGLRLIYFSYDVKMKEKGDIPEGYSVSREKKERFSLILESASTNQTSMYLCASGGENEQYFGPGTRLTVT.

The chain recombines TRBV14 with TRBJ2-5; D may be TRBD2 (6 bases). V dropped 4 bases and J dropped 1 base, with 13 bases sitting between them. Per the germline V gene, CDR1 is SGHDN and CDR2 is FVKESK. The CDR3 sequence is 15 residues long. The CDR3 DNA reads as TGTGCCAGCAGCCCCGCCGGGCGGGGCCAAGAGACCCAGTACTTC. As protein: CASSPAGRGQETQYF.

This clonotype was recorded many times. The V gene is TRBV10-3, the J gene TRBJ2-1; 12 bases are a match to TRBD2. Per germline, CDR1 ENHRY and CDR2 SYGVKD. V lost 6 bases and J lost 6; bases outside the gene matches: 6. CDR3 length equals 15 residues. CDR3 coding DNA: TGTGCCATCAGCACTGGACTAGCGGGATTCAATGAGCAGTTCTTC. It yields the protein CAISTGLAGFNEQFF.

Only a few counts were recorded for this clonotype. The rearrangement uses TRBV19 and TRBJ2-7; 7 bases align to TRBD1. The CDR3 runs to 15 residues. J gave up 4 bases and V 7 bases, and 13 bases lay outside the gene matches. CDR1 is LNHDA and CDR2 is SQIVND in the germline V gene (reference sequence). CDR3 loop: CASTTPLTGRYEQYV. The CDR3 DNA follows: TGTGCCAGTACCACCCCCCTGACAGGGAGATACGAGCAGTACGTC.

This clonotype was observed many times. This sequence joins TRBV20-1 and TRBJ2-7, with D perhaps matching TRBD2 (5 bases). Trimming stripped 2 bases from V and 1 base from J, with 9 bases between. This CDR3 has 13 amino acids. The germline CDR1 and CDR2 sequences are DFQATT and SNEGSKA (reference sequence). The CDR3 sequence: CSARSGESYEQYF. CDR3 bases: TGCAGTGCTAGAAGTGGGGAGTCCTACGAGCAGTACTTC.

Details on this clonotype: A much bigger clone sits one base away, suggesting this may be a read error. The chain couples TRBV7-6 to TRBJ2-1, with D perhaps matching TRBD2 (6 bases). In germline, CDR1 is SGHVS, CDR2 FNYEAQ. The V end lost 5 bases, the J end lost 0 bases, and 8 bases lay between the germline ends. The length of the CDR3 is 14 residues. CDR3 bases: TGTGCCAGCAGCATGACTAGCTCCTACAATGAGCAGTTCTTC. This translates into CASSMTSSYNEQFF. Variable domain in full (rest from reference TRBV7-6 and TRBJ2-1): GAGVSQSPRYKVTKRGQDVALRCDPISGHVSLYWYRQALGQGPEFLTYFNYEAQQDKSGLPNDRFSAERPEGSISTLTIQRTEQRDSAMYRCASSMTSSYNEQFFGPGTRLTVL.

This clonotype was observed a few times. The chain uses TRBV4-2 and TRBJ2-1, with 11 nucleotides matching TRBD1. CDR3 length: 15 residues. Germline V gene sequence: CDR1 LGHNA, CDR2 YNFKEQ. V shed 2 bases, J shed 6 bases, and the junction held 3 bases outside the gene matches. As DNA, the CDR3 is TGTGCCAGCAGCCAAACCGGGACAGGGGGCAATGAGCAGTTCTTC. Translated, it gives CASSQTGTGGNEQFF.

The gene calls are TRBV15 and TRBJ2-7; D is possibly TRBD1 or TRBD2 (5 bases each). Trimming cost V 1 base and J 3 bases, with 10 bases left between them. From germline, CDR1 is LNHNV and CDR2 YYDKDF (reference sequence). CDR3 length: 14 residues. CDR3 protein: CATSRARAGYEQYV. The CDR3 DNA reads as TGTGCCACCAGCAGAGCCAGGGCGGGCTACGAGCAGTACGTC.

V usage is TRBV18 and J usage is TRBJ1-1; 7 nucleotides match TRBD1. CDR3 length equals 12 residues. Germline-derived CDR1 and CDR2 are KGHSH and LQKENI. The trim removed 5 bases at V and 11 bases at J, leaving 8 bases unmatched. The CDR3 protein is CASSESTGFAFF. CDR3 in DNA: TGTGCCAGCTCAGAATCGACAGGGTTTGCTTTCTTT.

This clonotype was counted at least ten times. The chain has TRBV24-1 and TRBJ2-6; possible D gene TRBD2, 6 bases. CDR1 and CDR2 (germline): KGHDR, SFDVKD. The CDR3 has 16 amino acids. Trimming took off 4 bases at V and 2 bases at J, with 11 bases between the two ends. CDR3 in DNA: TGTGCCACCAGTGACTGGAGGGAAACTGGGGCCAACGTCCTGACTTTC. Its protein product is CATSDWRETGANVLTF.

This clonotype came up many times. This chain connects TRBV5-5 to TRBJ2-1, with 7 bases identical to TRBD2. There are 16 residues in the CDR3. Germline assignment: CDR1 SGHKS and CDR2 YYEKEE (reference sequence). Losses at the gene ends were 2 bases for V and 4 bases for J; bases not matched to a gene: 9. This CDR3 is CASSLSGIWKYNEQFF. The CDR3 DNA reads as TGTGCCAGCAGCTTAAGCGGGATTTGGAAATACAATGAGCAGTTCTTC.

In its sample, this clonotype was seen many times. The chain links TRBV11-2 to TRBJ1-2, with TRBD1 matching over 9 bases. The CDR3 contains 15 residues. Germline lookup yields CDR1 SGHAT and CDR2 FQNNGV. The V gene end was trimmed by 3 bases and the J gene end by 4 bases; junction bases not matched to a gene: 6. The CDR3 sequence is CASSFSGTGSYGYTF. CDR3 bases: TGTGCCAGCAGCTTTTCCGGGACAGGGAGCTATGGCTACACCTTC. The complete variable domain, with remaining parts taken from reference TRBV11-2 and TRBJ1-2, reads EAGVAQSPRYKIIEKRQSVAFWCNPISGHATLYWYQQILGQGPKLLIQFQNNGVVDDSQLPKDRFSAERLKGVDSTLKIQPAKLEDSAVYLCASSFSGTGSYGYTFGSGTRLTVV.